The 11 T cell receptor beta chains below come from one sample, sequenced in a study of neurological immune-mediated disorders. One entry per CDR3 protein results from TCRdb running MiXCR on the 5' RACE reads. The data hold around 49,000 distinct CDR3 sequences, with 9.5% to 15% observed a single time. Time point indicated: longitudinal time-point 3. The material sequenced was PBMCs. The receptors were gathered from a male donor with HTLV-1-associated myelopathy (HAM/TSP).

The table lists this clonotype with many counts. The chain recombines TRBV20-1 with TRBJ2-2; no clear D gene. V lost 1 base to trimming and J lost 3 bases, with 12 bases between them. CDR3 length: 15 amino acids. Germline CDR1 DFQATT, CDR2 SNEGSKA (reference sequence). CDR3 in amino acids: CSARGPRLDTGELFF. CDR3 nucleotide sequence: TGCAGTGCTAGAGGTCCGCGGCTTGACACCGGGGAGCTGTTTTTT.

This clonotype appeared many times. The genes are TRBV12-3 or TRBV12-4 and TRBJ1-6; 7 nucleotides agree with TRBD1. The V and J ends lost 2 bases and 9 bases, in that order; junction bases with no gene match: 7. The CDR3 is made up of 15 amino acids. Written as DNA, the CDR3 is TGTGCCAGCAGTTTATTGGGCAGGGGGTCTTCACCCCTCCACTTT. Translated, it gives CASSLLGRGSSPLHF.

This clonotype has only a few counts. The genes are TRBV27 and TRBJ2-2; possibly TRBD2 for D (5 bases). CDR3 length: 17 amino acids. Per the germline V gene, CDR1 is MNHEY and CDR2 is SMNVEV (reference sequence). With 2 bases removed from V and 0 bases from J, the gap between germline ends came to 13 bases. CDR3 in amino acids: CASSLGGGIANTGELFF. CDR3 DNA: TGTGCCAGCAGTTTAGGAGGTGGGATAGCGAACACCGGGGAGCTGTTTTTT.

This clonotype has at least ten counts. CDR3 in DNA: TGTGCCAGCGGGGGATTCGGACAGAGCTCCTACAATGAGCAGTTCTTC. Its translation is CASGGFGQSSYNEQFF. This chain uses TRBV10-3 with TRBJ2-1; possible D gene TRBD2, 7 bases. Germline V lookup: CDR1 ENHRY, CDR2 SYGVKD. Trimming pared 10 bases from V and 0 bases from J, leaving 19 bases between. The CDR3 is made up of 16 amino acids.

This clonotype was recorded many times. The chain couples TRBV6-2 or TRBV6-3 to TRBJ1-1; D possibly corresponds to TRBD1 (6 bases). The length of the CDR3 is 15 residues. V dropped 5 bases and J dropped 2 bases, with 15 bases sitting between them. Per the germline V gene, CDR1 is MNHEY and CDR2 is SVGEGT. Here the CDR3 reads CASSIRDTLNTEAFF. In DNA, the CDR3 is TGTGCCAGCAGTATCCGGGACACCTTAAACACTGAAGCTTTCTTT.

V gene TRBV12-3 or TRBV12-4 combines with J gene TRBJ1-5, with a possible D match to TRBD1 (6 bases). The CDR3 extends over 15 amino acids. V was trimmed by 10 bases and J by 2 bases, leaving 18 bases between them. CDR3 nucleotides: TGTGCCATCAAAAACAGGGAGGAGGGCAATCAGCCCCAGCATTTT. It encodes CAIKNREEGNQPQHF.

This clonotype was counted ten times or more. The chain links TRBV20-1 to TRBJ1-2, with a weak D call TRBD1 (5 bases). With 5 bases removed from V and 6 bases from J, the gap between germline ends came to 13 bases. Germline V gene sequence: CDR1 DFQATT, CDR2 SNEGSKA (reference sequence). The CDR3 extends over 12 amino acids. CDR3 sequence (DNA): TGCAGTGCTCCGGTCGGGGGTCATGGCTACACCTTC. Amino acid sequence: CSAPVGGHGYTF.

This clonotype was seen ten or more times. The V and J genes are TRBV5-1 and TRBJ2-7; 8 positions agree with TRBD1. Germline V gene lookup returns CDR1 SGHRS and CDR2 YFSETQ. J lost 5 bases, V lost 3 bases, and 13 bases had no gene match. The CDR3 covers 16 residues. The CDR3 DNA reads TGCGCCAGCAGCTATGTCAGGGGGCGTTTTCTCGACGAGCAGTACTTC. This codes for CASSYVRGRFLDEQYF.

The sample holds many counts of this clonotype. This chain uses TRBV6-5 with TRBJ1-4, with a tentative D call TRBD1 (5 bases). CDR1 and CDR2 from the germline V gene are MNHEY and SVGAGI. The CDR3 spans 13 residues. Trimming removed 5 bases from V and 8 bases from J, with 12 bases in between. CDR3 loop: CASSRDSLEKLFF. CDR3 DNA: TGTGCCAGCAGTCGGGACTCCCTCGAAAAACTGTTTTTT.

This clonotype has ten or more counts. The chain uses TRBV6-6 and TRBJ2-1; D is perhaps TRBD1 or TRBD2 (5 bases each). Trimming left V 3 bases short and J 8 bases short, with 11 bases between. Germline V gene data show CDR1 as MNHNY and CDR2 as SVGAGI (reference sequence). This CDR3 contains 13 residues. CDR3 nucleotide sequence: TGTGCCAGCAGTTATGGGGGACGGGATGAGCAGTTCTTC. It yields the protein CASSYGGRDEQFF.

This clonotype was seen at least ten times. The chain couples TRBV5-1 to TRBJ1-1; no clear D. The CDR3 contains 15 residues. Trimming removed 2 bases at V and 0 bases at J, with 11 bases between. Looked up from germline, CDR1 is SGHRS and CDR2 is YFSETQ. In DNA form, the CDR3 reads TGCGCCAGCAGCTTAGACTGGGCCATGAACACTGAAGCTTTCTTT. Translation: CASSLDWAMNTEAFF.